Below, 23 T cell receptor beta chains from the same sample are listed, as sequenced in a study of a mutant IDH1 vaccine in newly diagnosed glioma. Assay used: immunoSEQ multiplex PCR; TCRdb lists only in-frame clones, some missing. This table has 56,000 or so clones, over 75% appearing once. As to time point: week 47, end of study. The vaccine gave 300 ug of a 20-mer mutant IDH1 peptide subcutaneously per dose. Their recognized antigens are unknown. The sequencing used PBMCs, collected from a glioma patient whose treatment included an IDH1 peptide vaccine. The receptors here all came from a woman aged 40 to 50 with glioma. Some clones in this sample may be carry-over from other donors' samples.

This rearrangement joins TRBV6-6 to TRBJ2-1; the D call may be TRBD1 or TRBD2 (5 bases each). This CDR3 is built from 15 residues. Germline CDR1 is MNHNY and CDR2 is SVGAGI (reference sequence). V dropped 6 bases and J dropped 6 bases, with 18 bases sitting between them. The CDR3 reads CASRAREEGINEQFF. The CDR3 nucleotides are TGTGCCAGCAGAGCCCGGGAAGAGGGGATCAATGAGCAGTTCTTC.

V usage is TRBV15 and J usage is TRBJ1-5; D not resolved. CDR3 length: 13 residues. Germline V CDR1 and CDR2: LNHNV, YYDKDF (reference sequence). V lost 3 bases and J lost 5, with 8 bases in between. In nucleotides, the CDR3 is TGTGCCACCAGCAGGACGGGTTATCAGCCCCAGCATTTT. As protein: CATSRTGYQPQHF.

The chain links TRBV30 to TRBJ1-1, with D uncertain. Germline lookup yields CDR1 GTSNPN and CDR2 SVGIG (reference sequence). This CDR3 is built from 11 residues. Trimming left V 4 bases short and J 1 base short, with 4 bases between. This CDR3 reads CAWKRNTEAFF. In DNA, the CDR3 is TGTGCCTGGAAGAGGAACACTGAAGCTTTCTTT.

The chain employs TRBV15 and TRBJ2-3; the match to TRBD2 covers 7 bases. The length of the CDR3 is 14 residues. The trim removed 8 bases at V and 0 bases at J, leaving 5 bases unmatched. Per the germline V gene, CDR1 is LNHNV and CDR2 is YYDKDF (reference sequence). CDR3 amino acids: CATSWRGSTDTQYF. CDR3 coding DNA: TGTGCCACCTCCTGGCGGGGGAGCACAGATACGCAGTATTTT.

As to this clone: The germline gene is not matched at one end of the junction; a read error may be the cause. Other DNA sequences in this sample translate to the same CDR3. Here the CDR3 reads CASSDSTQGELFF. The CDR3 nucleotides are TGTGCCAGCAGCGACTCAACCCAGGGGGAGCTGTTTTTT. The chain uses TRBV6-4 and TRBJ2-2; D ambiguous. CDR1 is MRHNA, CDR2 SNTAGT, per germline. The CDR3 is 13 amino acids.

This chain connects TRBV9 to TRBJ1-5; D gene uncertain. The germline CDR1 and CDR2 sequences are SGDLS and YYNGEE. The V end lost 0 bases, the J end lost 7 bases, and 8 bases lay between the germline ends. The CDR3 extends over 13 amino acids. The CDR3 region has the DNA TGTGCCAGCAGCGTAGTAGGCTGGCAGCCCCAGCATTTT. The encoded protein is CASSVVGWQPQHF.

The chain couples TRBV25-1 to TRBJ1-2; D may be TRBD1 (5 bases). CDR1 is MGHDK and CDR2 is SYGVNS in the germline V gene. The ends were cut back, 3 bases at V and 7 bases at J, with 12 bases in the middle. This CDR3 contains 13 residues. In DNA form, the CDR3 reads TGTGCCAGCAGTGAGGTGGGGACGGTTGGCTACACCTTC. Translating it yields CASSEVGTVGYTF.

This clone was detected a few times. The junction differs from germline at one of its ends, possibly a read error. The chain links TRBV6-4 to TRBJ1-1, with D possibly being TRBD1 (6 bases). There are 10 residues in the CDR3. Germline V gene sequence: CDR1 MRHNA, CDR2 SNTAGT. CDR3 sequence: CASSFRDTVF. CDR3 sequence (DNA): TGTGCCAGCAGTTTCCGGGACACCGTATTT.

This clone is a singleton in its sample. The V and J genes are TRBV4-2 and TRBJ1-2; 9 nucleotides match TRBD1. CDR1 LGHNA and CDR2 YNFKEQ come from the germline V gene. Trimming took 4 bases from V and 2 from J; bases not matched to a gene: 11. The CDR3 extends over 17 amino acids. The CDR3 loop is CASSLPGQGIGNYGYTF. The CDR3 DNA reads TGTGCCAGCAGCCTACCGGGACAGGGAATTGGGAACTATGGCTACACCTTC.

The chain links TRBV27 to TRBJ2-3; 10 bases are shared with TRBD1. The CDR3 has 15 amino acids. V trimming: 5 bases; J trimming: 3 bases; junction bases outside the gene matches: 5. Germline CDR1 MNHEY, CDR2 SMNVEV (reference sequence). The CDR3 DNA reads TGTGCCAGCAGTGCCGGGACAGGGGTAACAGATACGCAGTATTTT. It yields the protein CASSAGTGVTDTQYF.

This chain links TRBV14 with TRBJ1-6; TRBD1 is a possible D gene (5 bases). The CDR3 loop spans 15 amino acids. The V end lost 2 bases, the J end lost 5 bases, and 10 bases lay between the germline ends. Germline-derived CDR1 and CDR2 are SGHDN and FVKESK. This CDR3 is CASSQWGRNNSPLHF. In DNA, the CDR3 is TGTGCCAGCAGCCAATGGGGGAGGAATAATTCACCCCTCCACTTT.

A note on this clone: The same CDR3 also results from other DNA sequences found in this sample. The gene calls are TRBV19 and TRBJ2-1; D not certain. The length of the CDR3 is 15 residues. Per the germline V gene, CDR1 is LNHDA and CDR2 is SQIVND (reference sequence). V was trimmed by 6 bases and J by 1 base, leaving 13 bases between them. The CDR3 DNA reads TGTGCCAGTAGCACTACCGGATTTTCCTACAATGAGCAGTTCTTC. Its translation: CASSTTGFSYNEQFF.

About this clone: Germline and junction disagree at one end, which may indicate a read error. The genes are TRBV6-1 and TRBJ1-2, with D perhaps matching TRBD1 (5 bases). Germline V lookup: CDR1 MNHNS, CDR2 SASEGT. CDR3 length: 14 amino acids. CDR3 residues: CANSEFKGNYGYTF. In nucleotides, the CDR3 is TGTGCCAACAGTGAATTCAAGGGGAACTATGGCTACACCTTC.

This CDR3 reads CSVETSGQETQYF. The CDR3 coding sequence is TGCAGCGTTGAAACTAGCGGCCAAGAGACCCAGTACTTC. This chain joins TRBV29-1 and TRBJ2-5; TRBD2 matches 8 bases. CDR1 and CDR2 from the germline V gene are SQVTM and ANQGSEA. The CDR3 has 13 amino acids. The ends lost 2 bases at V and 1 base at J; junction bases unmatched: 0.

V is TRBV5-1 and J is TRBJ2-5, with TRBD2 matching over 9 bases. V shed 0 bases, J shed 1 base, and the junction held 4 bases outside the gene matches. Germline-derived CDR1 and CDR2 are SGHRS and YFSETQ. CDR3 size: 16 residues. The CDR3 nucleotides are TGCGCCAGCAGCTTGGCTAGCGGGGTAGGCCAAGAGACCCAGTACTTC. Amino acid sequence: CASSLASGVGQETQYF.

This clone was seen a handful of times. The rearrangement joins TRBV2 to TRBJ1-5; tentative D call: TRBD1 (5 bases). CDR1 is SNHLY, CDR2 FYNNEI, per germline. The CDR3 totals 13 residues. Trimming cost V 3 bases and J 9 bases, with 12 bases left between them. The CDR3 nucleotides are TGTGCCAGCAGTGACAGCCTCGGGGGGCCCCAGCATTTT. It translates to CASSDSLGGPQHF. The entire variable domain, with the rest obtained from reference TRBV2 and TRBJ1-5, is as follows: EPEVTQTPSHQVTQMGQEVILRCVPISNHLYFYWYRQILGQKVEFLVSFYNNEISEKSEIFDDQFSVERPDGSNFTLKIRSTKLEDSAMYFCASSDSLGGPQHFGDGTRLSIL.

The chain joins TRBV9 to TRBJ2-7; the D call may be TRBD1 or TRBD2 (6 bases each). Trimming cost V 4 bases and J 7 bases, with 12 bases left between them. This CDR3 contains 12 residues. From germline, CDR1 is SGDLS and CDR2 YYNGEE. The CDR3 loop reads CASSLQGGEQYF. The CDR3 coding sequence is TGTGCCAGCAGCCTACAGGGAGGAGAGCAGTACTTC.

The chain has TRBV5-1 and TRBJ2-2, with D perhaps TRBD2 (5 bases). The ends were cut back, 5 bases at V and 4 bases at J, with 12 bases in the middle. The CDR3 contains 14 residues. The germline V gene has CDR1 SGHRS and CDR2 YFSETQ. CDR3 sequence: CASSREGGTGELFF. The DNA for the CDR3 is TGCGCCAGCAGTCGTGAGGGTGGCACCGGGGAGCTGTTTTTT.

The rearrangement links TRBV10-3 to TRBJ2-7; D unresolved. The germline V gene has CDR1 ENHRY and CDR2 SYGVKD. This CDR3 has 13 amino acids. Trimming shortened V by 0 bases and J by 7 bases, and 10 bases separated the two germline ends. The CDR3 is CAISESTSREQYF. The CDR3 DNA reads as TGTGCCATCAGTGAGTCAACGTCTAGGGAGCAGTACTTC.

This chain connects TRBV7-2 to TRBJ2-5; 9 positions match TRBD2. CDR3 size: 14 residues. Germline loops: CDR1 SGHTA, CDR2 FQGNSA. J gave up 4 bases and V 2 bases, and 2 bases lay outside the gene matches. CDR3 nucleotides: TGTGCCAGCAGCTTACAGCGGGGGGCAGAGACCCAGTACTTC. This sequence encodes CASSLQRGAETQYF.

The chain recombines TRBV14 with TRBJ2-1; D is ambiguous. Deletions cut 5 bases from V and 5 bases from J, with 16 bases between. CDR1 is SGHDN and CDR2 is FVKESK in the germline V gene. CDR3 length equals 15 residues. This CDR3 is CASSTHPGIDNEQFF. CDR3 coding DNA: TGTGCCAGCAGCACCCACCCGGGCATAGACAATGAGCAGTTCTTC.

The J gene is TRBJ1-2, the V gene TRBV30; the D gene is possibly TRBD1 (5 bases). Trimming shortened V by 1 base and J by 2 bases, and 8 bases separated the two germline ends. The CDR3 spans 13 residues. From germline, CDR1 is GTSNPN and CDR2 SVGIG (reference sequence). The CDR3 bases are TGTGCCTGGAGTGGGGGCCAGAACTATGGCTACACCTTC. Translating it yields CAWSGGQNYGYTF.

V usage is TRBV7-2 and J usage is TRBJ1-5; TRBD1 might be the D (5 bases). CDR3 length: 15 amino acids. Trimming pared 5 bases from V and 4 bases from J, leaving 15 bases between. Per germline, CDR1 SGHTA and CDR2 FQGNSA. The DNA for the CDR3 is TGTGCCAGCAGCGCGGGGACGCGCGAGAATCAGCCCCAGCATTTT. It translates to CASSAGTRENQPQHF. The entire variable domain, with the rest obtained from reference TRBV7-2 and TRBJ1-5, is as follows: GAGVSQSPSNKVTEKGKDVELRCDPISGHTALYWYRQSLGQGLEFLIYFQGNSAPDKSGLPSDRFSAERTGGSVSTLTIQRTQQEDSAVYLCASSAGTRENQPQHFGDGTRLSIL.